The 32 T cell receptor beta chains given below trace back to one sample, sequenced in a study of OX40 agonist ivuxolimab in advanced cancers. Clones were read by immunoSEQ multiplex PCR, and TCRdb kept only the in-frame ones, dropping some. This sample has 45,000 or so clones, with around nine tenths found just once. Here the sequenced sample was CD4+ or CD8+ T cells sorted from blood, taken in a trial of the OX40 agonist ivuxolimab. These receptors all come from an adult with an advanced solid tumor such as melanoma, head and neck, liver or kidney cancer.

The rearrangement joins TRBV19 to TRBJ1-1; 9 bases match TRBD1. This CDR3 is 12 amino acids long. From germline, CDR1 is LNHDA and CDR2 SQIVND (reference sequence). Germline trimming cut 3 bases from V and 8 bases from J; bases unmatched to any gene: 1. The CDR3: CASSMGTGEAFF. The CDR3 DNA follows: TGTGCCAGTAGTATGGGGACAGGGGAAGCTTTCTTT. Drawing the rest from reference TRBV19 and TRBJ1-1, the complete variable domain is DGGITQSPKYLFRKEGQNVTLSCEQNLNHDAMYWYRQDPGQGLRLIYYSQIVNDFQKGDIAEGYSVSREKKESFPLTVTSAQKNPTAFYLCASSMGTGEAFFGQGTRLTVV.

The CDR3: CASSASGQGLGLAGSNEQFF. In DNA form, the CDR3 reads TGTGCCAGCAGCGCCTCGGGGCAGGGCTTAGGCCTAGCGGGGTCTAATGAGCAGTTCTTC. The chain has TRBV9 and TRBJ2-1; the match to TRBD2 covers 9 bases. J gave up 7 bases and V 3 bases, and 23 bases lay outside the gene matches. CDR3 length: 20 amino acids. The germline V gene encodes CDR1 SGDLS and CDR2 YYNGEE.

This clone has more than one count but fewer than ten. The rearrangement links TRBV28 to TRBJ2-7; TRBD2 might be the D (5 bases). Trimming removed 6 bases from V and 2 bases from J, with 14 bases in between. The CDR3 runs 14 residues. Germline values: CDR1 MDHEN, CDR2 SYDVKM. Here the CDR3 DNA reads TGTGCCAGCAGGCCCAGCGGAACGACCTACGAGCAGTACTTC. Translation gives CASRPSGTTYEQYF.

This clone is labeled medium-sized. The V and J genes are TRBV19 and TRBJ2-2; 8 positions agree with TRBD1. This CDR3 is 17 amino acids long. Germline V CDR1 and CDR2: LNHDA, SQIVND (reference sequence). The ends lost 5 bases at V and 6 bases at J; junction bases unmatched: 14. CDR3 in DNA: TGTGCCAGTAGTCTACGCCTCGGACAGGGCATCGCCGGGGAGCTGTTTTTT. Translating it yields CASSLRLGQGIAGELFF.

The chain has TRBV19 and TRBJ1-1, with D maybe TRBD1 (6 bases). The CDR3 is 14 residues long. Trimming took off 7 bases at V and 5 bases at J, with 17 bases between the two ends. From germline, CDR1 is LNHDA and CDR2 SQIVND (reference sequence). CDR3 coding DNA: TGTGCCAGTACGTGGGGGGCTGTGGTGACTGAAGCTTTCTTT. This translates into CASTWGAVVTEAFF.

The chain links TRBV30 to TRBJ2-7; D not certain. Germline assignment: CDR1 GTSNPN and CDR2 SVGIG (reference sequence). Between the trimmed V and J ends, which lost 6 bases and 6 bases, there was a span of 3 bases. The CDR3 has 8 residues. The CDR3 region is CACIEQYF. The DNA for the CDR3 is TGTGCCTGTATCGAGCAGTACTTC.

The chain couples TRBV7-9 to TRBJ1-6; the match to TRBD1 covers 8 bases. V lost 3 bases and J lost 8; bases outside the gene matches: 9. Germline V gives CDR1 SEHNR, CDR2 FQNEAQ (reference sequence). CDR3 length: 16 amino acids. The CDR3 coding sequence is TGTGCCAGCAGCTTGATCGGGACAGGTGGATATTCACCCCTCCACTTT. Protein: CASSLIGTGGYSPLHF.

The CDR3 sequence is CASSQGGGSSYNEQFF. For the CDR3, the DNA is TGTGCCAGCAGCCAAGGGGGGGGCAGTAGTTACAATGAGCAGTTCTTC. This sequence joins TRBV4-2 and TRBJ2-1, with D possibly TRBD2 on 7 matching bases. Germline V lookup: CDR1 LGHNA, CDR2 YNFKEQ. The V and J ends lost 1 base and 4 bases respectively, with 14 bases between them. The CDR3 is 16 residues long.

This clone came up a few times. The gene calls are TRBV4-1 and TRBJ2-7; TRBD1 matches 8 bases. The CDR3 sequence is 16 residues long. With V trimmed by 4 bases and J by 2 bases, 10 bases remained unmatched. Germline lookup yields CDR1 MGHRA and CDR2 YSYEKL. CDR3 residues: CASSLASDRATYEQYF. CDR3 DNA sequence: TGCGCCAGCAGCCTAGCATCGGACAGGGCTACCTACGAGCAGTACTTC.

The CDR3 coding sequence is TGTGCCAGCAGTCCCACCGGGGACACCTCCTACGAGCAGTACTTC. This gives the protein CASSPTGDTSYEQYF. This rearrangement joins TRBV6-1 to TRBJ2-7; D may be TRBD1 (6 bases). Trimming took 5 bases from V and 0 from J, leaving 14 bases between them. The CDR3 is made up of 15 amino acids. Per germline, CDR1 MNHNS and CDR2 SASEGT.

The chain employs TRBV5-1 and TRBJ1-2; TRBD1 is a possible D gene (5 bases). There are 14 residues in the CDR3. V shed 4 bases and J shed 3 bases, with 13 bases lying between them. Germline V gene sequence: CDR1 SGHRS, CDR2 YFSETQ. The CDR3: CASSTKGPYYGYTF. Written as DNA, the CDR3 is TGCGCCAGCAGCACCAAGGGACCTTACTATGGCTACACCTTC.

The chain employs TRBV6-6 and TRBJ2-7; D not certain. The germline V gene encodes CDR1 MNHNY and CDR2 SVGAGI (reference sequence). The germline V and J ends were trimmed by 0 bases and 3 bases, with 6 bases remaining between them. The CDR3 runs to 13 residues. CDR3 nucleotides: TGTGCCAGCAGTTACTCTTGGCTCTACGAGCAGTACTTC. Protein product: CASSYSWLYEQYF.

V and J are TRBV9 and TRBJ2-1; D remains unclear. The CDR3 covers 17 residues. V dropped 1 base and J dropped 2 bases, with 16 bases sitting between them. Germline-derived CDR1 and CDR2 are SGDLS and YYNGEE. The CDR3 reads CASSVNADRSPYNEQFF. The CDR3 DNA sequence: TGTGCCAGCAGCGTAAACGCCGACCGCTCCCCCTACAATGAGCAGTTCTTC.

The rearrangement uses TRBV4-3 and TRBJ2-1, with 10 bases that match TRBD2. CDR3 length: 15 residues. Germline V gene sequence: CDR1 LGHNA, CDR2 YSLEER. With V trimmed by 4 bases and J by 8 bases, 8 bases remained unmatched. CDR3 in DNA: TGCGCCAGCAGCCCCGGGACTAGCGTTTACGATGAGCAGTTCTTC. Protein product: CASSPGTSVYDEQFF.

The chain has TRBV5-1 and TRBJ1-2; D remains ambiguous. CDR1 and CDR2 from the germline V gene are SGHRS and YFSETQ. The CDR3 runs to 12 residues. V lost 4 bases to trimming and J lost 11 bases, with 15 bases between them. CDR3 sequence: CASSDGPGGYTF. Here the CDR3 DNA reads TGCGCCAGCAGCGACGGACCCGGTGGGTACACCTTC.

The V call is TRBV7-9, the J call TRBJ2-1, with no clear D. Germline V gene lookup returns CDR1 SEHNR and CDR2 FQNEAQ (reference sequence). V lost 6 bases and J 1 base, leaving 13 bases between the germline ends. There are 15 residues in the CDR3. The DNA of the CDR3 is TGTGCCAGCAGTCCCGACACCACATCCTACAATGAGCAGTTCTTC. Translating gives CASSPDTTSYNEQFF.

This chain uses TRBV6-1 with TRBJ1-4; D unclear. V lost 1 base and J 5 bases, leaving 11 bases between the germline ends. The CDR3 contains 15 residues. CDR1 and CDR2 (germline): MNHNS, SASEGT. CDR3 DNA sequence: TGTGCCAGCAGTGAAGTAGCAGCCCAGAATGAAAAACTGTTTTTT. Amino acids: CASSEVAAQNEKLFF.

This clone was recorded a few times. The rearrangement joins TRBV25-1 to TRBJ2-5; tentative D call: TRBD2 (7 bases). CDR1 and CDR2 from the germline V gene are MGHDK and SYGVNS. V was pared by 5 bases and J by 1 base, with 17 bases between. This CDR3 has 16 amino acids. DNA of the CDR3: TGTGCCAGCAGTCCCACCGAGAGGGGGGGCCAAGAGACCCAGTACTTC. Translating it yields CASSPTERGGQETQYF.

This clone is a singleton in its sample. The CDR3 loop reads CASSFSASGLGYGYTF. CDR3 nucleotides: TGTGCCAGCAGCTTTTCAGCATCAGGTTTGGGATATGGCTACACCTTC. The J gene is TRBJ1-2, the V gene TRBV11-2; D gene uncertain. The germline CDR1 and CDR2 sequences are SGHAT and FQNNGV. V lost 3 bases and J lost 5, with 19 bases in between. CDR3 length: 16 amino acids. The whole variable domain, filled in from reference TRBV11-2 and TRBJ1-2, reads EAGVAQSPRYKIIEKRQSVAFWCNPISGHATLYWYQQILGQGPKLLIQFQNNGVVDDSQLPKDRFSAERLKGVDSTLKIQPAKLEDSAVYLCASSFSASGLGYGYTFGSGTRLTVV.

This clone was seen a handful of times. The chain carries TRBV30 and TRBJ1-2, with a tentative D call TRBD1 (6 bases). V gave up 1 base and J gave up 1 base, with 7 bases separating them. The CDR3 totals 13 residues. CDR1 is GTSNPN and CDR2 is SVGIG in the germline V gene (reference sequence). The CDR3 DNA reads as TGTGCCTGGAGTGCGGACAGTAACTATGGCTACACCTTC. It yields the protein CAWSADSNYGYTF.

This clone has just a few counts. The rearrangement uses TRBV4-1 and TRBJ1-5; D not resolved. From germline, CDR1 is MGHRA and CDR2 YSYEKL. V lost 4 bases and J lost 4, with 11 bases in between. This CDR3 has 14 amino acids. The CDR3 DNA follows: TGCGCCAGCAGCCTCCAAACGGCAAATCAGCCCCAGCATTTT. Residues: CASSLQTANQPQHF.

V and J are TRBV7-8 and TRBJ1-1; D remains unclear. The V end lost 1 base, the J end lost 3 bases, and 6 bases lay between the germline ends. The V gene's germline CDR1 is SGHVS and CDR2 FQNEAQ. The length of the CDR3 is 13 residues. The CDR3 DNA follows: TGTGCCAGCAGCTTAGTATGGGACACTGAAGCTTTCTTT. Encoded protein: CASSLVWDTEAFF.

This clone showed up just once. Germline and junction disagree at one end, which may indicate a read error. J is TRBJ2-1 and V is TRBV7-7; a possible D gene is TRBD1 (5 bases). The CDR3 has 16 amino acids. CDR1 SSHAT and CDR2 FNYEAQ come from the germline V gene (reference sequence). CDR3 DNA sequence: TGTGCTAGCAGCCCCGTGGGGCGGATCCCATACAATGAGCAGTTCTTC. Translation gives CASSPVGRIPYNEQFF.

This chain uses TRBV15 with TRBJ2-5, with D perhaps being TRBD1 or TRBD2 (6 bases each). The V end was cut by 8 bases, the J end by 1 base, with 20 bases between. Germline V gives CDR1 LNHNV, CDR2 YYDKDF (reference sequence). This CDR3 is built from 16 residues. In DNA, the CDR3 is TGTGCCACCGGACTTGGGTCAGGGGACTTCCAAGAGACCCAGTACTTC. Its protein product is CATGLGSGDFQETQYF.

CDR3 nucleotides: TGCAGCGTTGAAGCCGGGACCGGGACCTACGAGCAGTACTTC. It yields the protein CSVEAGTGTYEQYF. The rearrangement joins TRBV29-1 to TRBJ2-7; D tentatively reads TRBD1 or TRBD2 (5 bases each). Trimming removed 1 base at V and 2 bases at J, with 12 bases between. Germline lookup yields CDR1 SQVTM and CDR2 ANQGSEA. The length of the CDR3 is 14 residues.

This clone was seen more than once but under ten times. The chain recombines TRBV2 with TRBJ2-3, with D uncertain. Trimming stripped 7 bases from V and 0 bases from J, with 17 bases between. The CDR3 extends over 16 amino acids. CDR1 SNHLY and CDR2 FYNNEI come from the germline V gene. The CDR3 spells CASTGGDKFSTDTQYF. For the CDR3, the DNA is TGTGCCAGCACCGGCGGAGATAAATTTAGCACAGATACGCAGTATTTT.

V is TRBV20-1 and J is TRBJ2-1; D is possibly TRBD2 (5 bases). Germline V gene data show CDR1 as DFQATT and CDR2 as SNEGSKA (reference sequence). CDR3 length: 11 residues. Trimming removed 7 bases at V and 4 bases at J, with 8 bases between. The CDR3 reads CSVGRYNEQFF. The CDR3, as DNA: TGCAGTGTTGGGAGATACAATGAGCAGTTCTTC.

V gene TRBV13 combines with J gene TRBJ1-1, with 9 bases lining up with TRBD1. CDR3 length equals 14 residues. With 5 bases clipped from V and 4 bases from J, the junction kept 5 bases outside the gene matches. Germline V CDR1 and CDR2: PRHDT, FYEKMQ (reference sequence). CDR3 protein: CASSKQGAGTEAFF. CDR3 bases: TGTGCCAGCAGCAAACAGGGGGCAGGCACTGAAGCTTTCTTT.

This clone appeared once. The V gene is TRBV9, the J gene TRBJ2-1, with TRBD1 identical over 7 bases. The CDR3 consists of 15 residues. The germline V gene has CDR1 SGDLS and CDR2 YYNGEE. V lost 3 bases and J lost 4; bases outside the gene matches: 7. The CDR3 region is CASSGDRVAYNEQFF. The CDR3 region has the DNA TGTGCCAGCAGCGGCGACAGGGTGGCGTACAATGAGCAGTTCTTC. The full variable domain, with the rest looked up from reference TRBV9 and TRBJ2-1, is DSGVTQTPKHLITATGQRVTLRCSPRSGDLSVYWYQQSLDQGLQFLIQYYNGEERAKGNILERFSAQQFPDLHSELNLSSLELGDSALYFCASSGDRVAYNEQFFGPGTRLTVL.

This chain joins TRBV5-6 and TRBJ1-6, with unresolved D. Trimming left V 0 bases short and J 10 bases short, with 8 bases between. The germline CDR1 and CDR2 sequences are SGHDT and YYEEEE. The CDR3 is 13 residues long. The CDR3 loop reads CASSLGGTSPLHF. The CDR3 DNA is TGTGCCAGCAGCTTGGGGGGAACCTCACCCCTCCACTTT.

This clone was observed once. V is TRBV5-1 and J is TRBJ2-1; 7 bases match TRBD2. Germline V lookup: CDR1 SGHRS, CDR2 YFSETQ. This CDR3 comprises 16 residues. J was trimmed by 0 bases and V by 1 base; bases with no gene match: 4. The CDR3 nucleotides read TGCGCCAGCAGCTTGTTTGGCGGGGGCTCCTACAATGAGCAGTTCTTC. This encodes CASSLFGGGSYNEQFF.

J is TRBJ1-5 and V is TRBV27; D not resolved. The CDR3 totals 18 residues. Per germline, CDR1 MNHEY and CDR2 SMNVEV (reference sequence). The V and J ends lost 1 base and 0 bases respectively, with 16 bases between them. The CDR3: CASSLFRRSTISNQPQHF. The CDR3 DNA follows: TGTGCCAGCAGTTTATTCCGCAGAAGTACCATTAGCAATCAGCCCCAGCATTTT.